This T cell receptor beta chain was recorded in a study of shared T cell receptors in the human thymus. Some clones are missing from TCRdb's copy, which holds only in-frame ones; the method was immunoSEQ multiplex PCR. Among 450,000 to 650,000 clones listed, approximately 80% were seen once. The CDR3 is 14 residues long. Germline CDR1 and CDR2: SGHDT and YYEEEE. Unmatched junction bases numbered 13, after V lost 5 bases and J lost 11 bases. The sample was also reused in another study, on human thymus T cells. This second report adds: Infants served as donors; they were healthy and Finnish and were having corrective surgery for congenital heart defects. Corrective heart surgery yielded the resections from which the thymus tissue came. Thymic and blood repertoires appeared to show biased V and J gene usage. Thymic repertoires of unrelated individuals were reported in related research to overlap highly.

The origin of this receptor is a boy under two years old with a congenital heart defect. The sample consisted of thymocytes. The chain couples TRBV5-6 to TRBJ2-5; TRBD1 aligns across 9 bases. The DNA of the CDR3 is TGTGCCAGCAGTCAGGACAGGGGCGGGATGGAGCAGTACTTC. This sequence encodes CASSQDRGGMEQYF.